The 6 T cell receptor beta chains reported below all come from one sample, sequenced in a study of circulating CD8 cells and anti-PD-1 response in melanoma. From live CD3+CD8+TCRalphabeta+ cells, four PD-1 and/or TIGIT subsets were sorted. The QIAseq Immune Repertoire TCR panel built the libraries from approximately 15 ng of total RNA. Each CDR3 protein gets one entry after TCRdb re-called the reads with MiXCR. The top ten hold over 25% of the sample, which has several hundred distinct CDR3 sequences, roughly 5% seen once. The sequencing here drew on CD8+ T cells from PBMCs, taken at baseline or after one month of anti-PD-1 therapy (not recorded which). The receptors were sampled from a human donor with melanoma.

This clonotype is labeled as medium-sized. The rearrangement joins TRBV5-5 to TRBJ1-3; D unresolved. The CDR3 sequence is 14 residues long. The germline V gene has CDR1 SGHKS and CDR2 YYEKEE (reference sequence). Deletions cut 1 base from V and 0 bases from J, with 5 bases between. The chain's CDR3 is CASSLTASGNTIYF. CDR3 DNA sequence: TGTGCCAGCAGCTTGACGGCCTCTGGAAACACCATATATTTT.

This clonotype is categorized as medium-sized (0.01 to 0.1%). The chain has TRBV4-1 and TRBJ2-2; D call uncertain. The CDR3 spans 12 residues. Germline-derived CDR1 and CDR2 are MGHRA and YSYEKL. The ends were cut back, 4 bases at V and 4 bases at J, with 4 bases in the middle. The CDR3 protein is CASSLRTGELFF. In DNA, the CDR3 is TGCGCCAGCAGCCTCCGCACCGGGGAGCTGTTTTTT.

This clonotype is medium-sized by share. The gene calls are TRBV27 and TRBJ1-5; no clear D gene. The germline V gene has CDR1 MNHEY and CDR2 SMNVEV (reference sequence). This CDR3 spans 15 amino acids. Trimming removed 5 bases from V and 3 bases from J, with 14 bases in between. CDR3 amino acids: CASSPDGFFNQPQHF. The CDR3 DNA follows: TGTGCCAGCAGTCCGGACGGGTTCTTCAATCAGCCCCAGCATTTT.

This clonotype ranks as medium-sized (0.01 to 0.1%). This sequence joins TRBV5-4 and TRBJ1-1, with TRBD1 as a possible D gene (5 bases). The CDR3 totals 14 residues. Germline CDR1 is SGHNT and CDR2 is YYREEE (reference sequence). Trimming shortened V by 3 bases and J by 4 bases, and 13 bases separated the two germline ends. DNA of the CDR3: TGTGCCAGCAGCTCCGGGGGGGATGGCACTGAAGCTTTCTTT. Its translation is CASSSGGDGTEAFF.

This clonotype is labeled as medium-sized. The V call is TRBV9, the J call TRBJ2-1; 9 nucleotides line up with TRBD1. V lost 0 bases, J lost 7 bases, and 5 bases stayed unmatched. CDR1 SGDLS and CDR2 YYNGEE come from the germline V gene. The CDR3 extends over 15 amino acids. CDR3 region: CASSVGVGTGNEQFF. In DNA, the CDR3 is TGTGCCAGCAGCGTAGGAGTTGGGACAGGGAATGAGCAGTTCTTC.

By sample fraction, this clonotype is large. V and J are TRBV7-2 and TRBJ1-3; D perhaps matches TRBD1 (6 bases). V gave up 3 bases and J gave up 4 bases, with 7 bases separating them. Germline CDR1 reads SGHTA; CDR2 reads FQGNSA. This CDR3 is 13 amino acids long. CDR3 residues: CASSFGQGNTIYF. The CDR3 coding sequence is TGTGCCAGCAGCTTTGGACAGGGAAACACCATATATTTT.